Sequencing of this TCR beta chain was carried out in a study of shared clonotypes between healthy human individuals. Study in general: A couple of women and a few men aged 18 to 49 made up the donors.

Using immunoSEQ multiplex PCR, the repertoire was profiled, and TCRdb retains in-frame clones only, with some absent. The sample records about 230,000 clones, about 65% being singletons. Germline-derived CDR1 and CDR2 are LGHNT and FRNRAP. V lost 3 bases, J lost 5 bases, and 5 bases lay in between. The CDR3 spans 12 residues. The receptor was isolated from a man aged 30-40 years in good health. The chain carries TRBV12-5 and TRBJ2-1; the D is unclear. Material: memory CD4+ T cells sorted from blood. Sample subset: CD45RA-negative fraction. CDR3 residues: CASGLRDNEQFF. As DNA, the CDR3 is TGTGCTAGTGGTTTAAGGGACAATGAGCAGTTCTTC.